This passage covers 20 T cell receptor beta chains from one sample sequenced in a study of blood T cells in healthy people across ages. PCR was performed a second time for about 7 to 12 cycles using a sample-barcoded 5' primer and a J-beta primer mix. TCRdb re-analysed the 5' RACE reads in MiXCR, keeping a single row per CDR3 protein. The sample records about 720,000 distinct CDR3 sequences, 22% being singletons. The sample comprised blood. The receptors shown here come from a man in his 70s in good health.

The chain combines TRBV20-1 with TRBJ2-5; D is unresolved. V shed 5 bases and J shed 3 bases, with 7 bases lying between them. Germline CDR1 reads DFQATT; CDR2 reads SNEGSKA (reference sequence). The CDR3 spans 11 residues. The CDR3 loop reads CSACPEETQYF. Here the CDR3 DNA reads TGCAGTGCTTGCCCGGAAGAGACCCAGTACTTC.

A few counts support this clonotype. This chain joins TRBV4-3 and TRBJ2-3, with 12 bases that match TRBD1. This CDR3 spans 15 amino acids. CDR1 is LGHNA, CDR2 YSLEER, per germline. The J segment lost 7 bases and the V segment lost 6 bases, leaving 8 bases of the junction unmatched. The DNA for the CDR3 is TGCGCCAGCAGTCTATCGGGGACAGGGGGCTATACGCAGTATTTT. Its translation is CASSLSGTGGYTQYF.

The chain is built from TRBV6-5 and TRBJ2-3; D is uncertain. This CDR3 contains 16 residues. Trimming took off 6 bases at V and 2 bases at J, with 18 bases between the two ends. Germline V gene lookup returns CDR1 MNHEY and CDR2 SVGAGI. CDR3 residues: CASSLHGIINTDTQYF. CDR3 DNA: TGTGCCAGCAGCCTTCACGGAATAATAAACACAGATACGCAGTATTTT.

A few counts support this clonotype. V and J are TRBV7-9 and TRBJ1-1; TRBD1 is a possible D gene (5 bases). V was pared by 5 bases and J by 6 bases, with 13 bases between. This CDR3 has 13 amino acids. Germline CDR1 is SEHNR and CDR2 is FQNEAQ (reference sequence). The CDR3 region is CASSDRWAAEAFF. CDR3 nucleotides: TGTGCCAGCAGCGACAGATGGGCGGCTGAAGCTTTCTTT.

This clonotype has a count of ten or more. The rearrangement uses TRBV20-1 and TRBJ2-2; tentative D call: TRBD2 (6 bases). Germline-derived CDR1 and CDR2 are DFQATT and SNEGSKA (reference sequence). Trimming removed 6 bases from V and 6 bases from J, with 20 bases in between. This CDR3 has 15 residues. CDR3 sequence: CSALSRDLSPGELFF. In nucleotides, the CDR3 is TGCAGTGCCCTCTCCCGGGACTTATCCCCCGGGGAGCTGTTTTTT.

This clonotype was seen a few times. This chain uses TRBV14 with TRBJ1-1; D not resolved. The germline gives CDR1 SGHDN, CDR2 FVKESK. The germline V and J ends were trimmed by 7 bases and 2 bases, with 5 bases remaining between them. The CDR3 has 11 amino acids. The CDR3 here is CASKGNTEAFF. The CDR3 DNA reads TGTGCCAGCAAGGGTAACACTGAAGCTTTCTTT.

The chain links TRBV12-3 or TRBV12-4 to TRBJ2-7; TRBD2 matches at 13 bases. This CDR3 spans 18 amino acids. V shed 8 bases, J shed 0 bases, and the junction held 13 bases outside the gene matches. The CDR3 here is CASGLGSTSGRASYEQYV. CDR3 DNA sequence: TGTGCCAGCGGCCTAGGGTCCACTAGCGGGAGGGCCTCCTACGAGCAGTACGTC.

This clonotype turned up a few times. V usage is TRBV7-2 and J usage is TRBJ2-1; TRBD2 matches at 8 bases. The germline V gene has CDR1 SGHTA and CDR2 FQGNSA. Unmatched junction bases numbered 8, after V lost 5 bases and J lost 5 bases. The CDR3 runs to 15 residues. CDR3 sequence: CASSPSSGGDNEQFF. The CDR3 DNA sequence: TGTGCCAGCAGCCCCTCGAGCGGGGGAGACAATGAGCAGTTCTTC.

This clonotype appeared a few times. The J gene is TRBJ2-1, the V gene TRBV6-1; 7 bases agree with TRBD2. V dropped 4 bases and J dropped 5; count of bases not matched to a gene: 8. The CDR3 covers 15 residues. From germline, CDR1 is MNHNS and CDR2 SASEGT. CDR3 nucleotide sequence: TGTGCCAGCAGTGCGGTGGGACTACCAAACAATGAGCAGTTCTTC. This translates into CASSAVGLPNNEQFF.

This clonotype was counted only a few times. This chain uses TRBV12-3 or TRBV12-4 with TRBJ1-2, with a tentative D call TRBD1 (5 bases). CDR3 length: 14 residues. Trimming shortened V by 6 bases and J by 5 bases, and 16 bases separated the two germline ends. CDR3: CASSAEGTVYGYTF. CDR3 DNA sequence: TGTGCCAGCAGCGCCGAGGGGACGGTTTATGGCTACACCTTC.

This clonotype came up a few times. The chain couples TRBV10-3 to TRBJ1-2, with 7 positions matching TRBD1. This CDR3 comprises 14 residues. Unmatched junction bases numbered 5, after V lost 3 bases and J lost 4 bases. Germline V gives CDR1 ENHRY, CDR2 SYGVKD. The CDR3 DNA reads as TGTGCCATCAGTGAACAGGGGACCATCTATGGCTACACCTTC. This translates into CAISEQGTIYGYTF.

This clonotype showed up just a few times. The V and J genes are TRBV6-5 and TRBJ2-7; D unclear. V lost 4 bases, J lost 1 base, and 14 bases lay in between. The CDR3 has 15 amino acids. Germline V gene sequence: CDR1 MNHEY, CDR2 SVGAGI. The CDR3, as DNA: TGTGCCAGCAGTTCTCTCCAAGGACGGTCCTACGAGCAGTACGTC. Its translation is CASSSLQGRSYEQYV.

This clonotype was picked up a small number of times. CDR3: CASSQEAGKVYEQYF. The CDR3 nucleotides read TGTGCCAGCAGCCAAGAGGCGGGGAAGGTCTACGAGCAGTACTTC. The gene calls are TRBV14 and TRBJ2-1; possible D gene TRBD2, 6 bases. The J call may be wrong; the DNA end is better matched by TRBJ2-7. Germline assignment: CDR1 SGHDN and CDR2 FVKESK. The CDR3 covers 15 residues.

The chain carries TRBV5-1 and TRBJ2-3; tentatively, D is TRBD1 (5 bases). Trimming shortened V by 0 bases and J by 1 base, and 12 bases separated the two germline ends. The germline CDR1 and CDR2 sequences are SGHRS and YFSETQ. The CDR3 has 16 residues. The CDR3 loop is CASSLEGPHRTDTQYF. In nucleotides, the CDR3 is TGCGCCAGCAGCTTGGAGGGGCCACACCGCACAGATACGCAGTATTTT.

This clonotype was recorded a few times. The chain couples TRBV3-1 to TRBJ2-1; 7 bases fit TRBD2. Germline V gene lookup returns CDR1 LGHDT and CDR2 YNNKEL (reference sequence). After removal of 3 bases from V and 3 bases from J, the junction contained 11 bases not matched to a gene. CDR3 length: 17 amino acids. CDR3 DNA sequence: TGTGCCAGCAGCCACGTCGGGGGGATCAATGGCTACAATGAGCAGTTCTTC. Its protein product is CASSHVGGINGYNEQFF.

V gene TRBV20-1 combines with J gene TRBJ1-5; a possible D gene is TRBD1 (6 bases). CDR1 is DFQATT and CDR2 is SNEGSKA in the germline V gene (reference sequence). The CDR3 is 13 residues long. Trimming removed 4 bases from V and 3 bases from J, with 10 bases in between. This chain's CDR3 is CSATDSNNQPQHF. In DNA, the CDR3 is TGCAGTGCTACGGACAGCAACAATCAGCCCCAGCATTTT.

The chain is built from TRBV15 and TRBJ2-4, with D perhaps TRBD1 (5 bases). Trimming removed 1 base from V and 0 bases from J, with 10 bases in between. Germline V gene lookup returns CDR1 LNHNV and CDR2 YYDKDF (reference sequence). This CDR3 is built from 16 residues. The DNA of the CDR3 is TGTGCCACCAGCAGAGGCAGGGTCCTAGCCAAAAACATTCAGTACTTC. Its translation is CATSRGRVLAKNIQYF.

The rearrangement joins TRBV15 to TRBJ2-2; D perhaps matches TRBD2 (5 bases). The CDR3 is 15 amino acids. From germline, CDR1 is LNHNV and CDR2 YYDKDF (reference sequence). Trimming removed 4 bases from V and 3 bases from J, with 12 bases in between. CDR3 in amino acids: CATSTGNRDTGELFF. In DNA, the CDR3 is TGTGCCACCAGCACCGGGAATAGGGACACCGGGGAGCTGTTTTTT.

This clonotype appeared a few times. This chain uses TRBV20-1 with TRBJ2-4; no definite D call. With 2 bases removed from V and 2 bases from J, the gap between germline ends came to 7 bases. The germline V gene encodes CDR1 DFQATT and CDR2 SNEGSKA (reference sequence). This CDR3 has 13 amino acids. The CDR3 loop reads CSARRQPKNIQYF. CDR3 in DNA: TGCAGTGCTAGAAGGCAGCCCAAAAACATTCAGTACTTC.

The genes are TRBV12-5 and TRBJ2-3, with 8 bases lining up with TRBD2. This CDR3 has 14 amino acids. The germline V gene encodes CDR1 LGHNT and CDR2 FRNRAP. Losses at the gene ends were 8 bases for V and 3 bases for J; bases not matched to a gene: 7. CDR3 amino acids: CASTGGGGTDTQYF. The DNA of the CDR3 is TGTGCTAGTACGGGGGGGGGCGGTACAGATACGCAGTATTTT.